This T cell receptor (beta chain) is drawn from a study of cytomegalovirus exposure and HLA in healthy donors. Germline V gene data show CDR1 as GTSNPN and CDR2 as SVGIG (reference sequence). CDR3 length equals 16 residues. Trimming removed 0 bases from V and 9 bases from J; junction bases left unmatched: 8. PCR primers comprised 60 Vbeta and 13 Jbeta primers. The table came from immunoSEQ multiplex PCR; TCRdb's copy has only in-frame clones and leaves some out. The table records under 170,000 clones, about 60% of them present only once. This chain connects TRBV30 to TRBJ2-1; 13 nucleotides align to TRBD2. The sequence came from a woman aged 60-75 years in good health and CMV-seropositive. The sequencing input was PBMCs. CDR3 amino acids: CAWSVRTSGSFGEQFF. The CDR3 region has the DNA TGTGCCTGGAGTGTAAGGACTAGCGGGAGTTTCGGTGAGCAGTTCTTC.